A selection of T cell receptor beta chains follows, all from one sample in a study of blood T cell repertoires in COVID-19. Libraries were prepared by immunoSEQ multiplex PCR; TCRdb keeps only in-frame clonotypes and omits some of them. This table has 100,000 to 150,000 clones, more than 85% appearing once. What was sequenced was peripheral blood. The source is a middle-aged man with active or convalescent COVID-19. CDR3s include the opening cysteine and the closing phenylalanine or tryptophan. Expanded clones are given a class, and other clones once, few, many or no size at all.

CDR3: CASSTGSGGFFF; size: NA; J: TRBJ2-1; V: TRBV19
CDR3: CASSLLRGAGEQYF; size: NA; J: TRBJ2-7; V: TRBV5-4
CDR3: CASSNGGRNTGELFF; size: NA; J: TRBJ2-2; V: TRBV19
CDR3: CAWSGGTGPSYEQYF; size: NA; J: TRBJ2-7; V: TRBV30
CDR3: CASSLEGGAGQPQHF; size: NA; J: TRBJ1-5; V: TRBV7-9
CDR3: CASSQEVGGWQTLYGYTF; size: NA; J: TRBJ1-2; V: TRBV4-3
CDR3: CASSLAAGGVSEAFF; size: NA; J: TRBJ1-1; V: TRBV7-2
CDR3: CAIRATGADTGELFF; size: NA; J: TRBJ2-2; V: TRBV10-3
CDR3: CASSSPRVPQHF; size: NA; J: TRBJ1-5; V: TRBV28
CDR3: CASSLAPGGPQETQYF; size: NA; J: TRBJ2-5; V: TRBV5-1
CDR3: CASSLETTEQFF; size: NA; J: TRBJ2-1; V: TRBV11-2
CDR3: CAIRQTGGNSFNTEAFF; size: NA; J: TRBJ1-1; V: TRBV10-3
CDR3: CASSGGGMTSEKLFF; size: NA; J: TRBJ1-4; V: TRBV10-2
CDR3: CASSTGLAGWQDTQYF; size: few; J: TRBJ2-3; V: TRBV5-1
CDR3: CASSPRGGGEQYF; size: NA; J: TRBJ2-7; V: TRBV7-2
CDR3: CASSPPSGSTDTQYF; size: NA; J: TRBJ2-3; V: TRBV9
CDR3: CSASPGILNSPLHF; size: NA; J: TRBJ1-6; V: TRBV20-1
CDR3: CASSSTRDRAGEQYF; size: NA; J: TRBJ2-7; V: TRBV27
CDR3: CASSLYQGPRGETQYF; size: NA; J: TRBJ2-5; V: TRBV11-2
CDR3: CASSLKRGTNTEAFF; size: NA; J: TRBJ1-1; V: TRBV5-1
CDR3: CASSPGTANSPLHF; size: NA; J: TRBJ1-6; V: TRBV18
CDR3: CASRPTWNTEAFF; size: NA; J: TRBJ1-1; V: TRBV6-2/TRBV6-3
CDR3: CASSSVGQPGVSHGYTF; size: NA; J: TRBJ1-2; V: TRBV7-2
CDR3: CASREKNTGGFETQYF; size: NA; J: TRBJ2-5; V: TRBV2
CDR3: CASSAVPTGDYGYTF; size: NA; J: TRBJ1-2; V: TRBV10-2
CDR3: CASSLSPTEKLFF; size: NA; J: TRBJ1-4; V: TRBV5-4
CDR3: CASSPRTGRNTEAFF; size: NA; J: TRBJ1-1; V: TRBV27
CDR3: CASTLDRGPYEQYF; size: NA; J: TRBJ2-7; V: TRBV28
CDR3: CASTPNRDRGIWGNTIYF; size: NA; J: TRBJ1-3; V: TRBV3-1/TRBV3-2
CDR3: CASSWSTGVSSYEQYF; size: NA; J: TRBJ2-7; V: TRBV11-2
CDR3: CATSDPRGKETQYF; size: NA; J: TRBJ2-5; V: TRBV24-1
CDR3: CASSDIGGRSNQPQHF; size: NA; J: TRBJ1-5; V: TRBV6-1
CDR3: CASRAGSSEQFF; size: NA; J: TRBJ2-1; V: TRBV6-6
CDR3: CASRPTSVGSYNEQFF; size: once; J: TRBJ2-1; V: TRBV28
CDR3: CASSQVGLAGANEQYF; size: once; J: TRBJ2-7; V: TRBV4-2
CDR3: CASSQDRGYTEAFF; size: NA; J: TRBJ1-1; V: TRBV4-3
CDR3: CASRRDRGFYEQYF; size: NA; J: TRBJ2-7; V: TRBV5-4
CDR3: CASSVAGGYSSDTQYF; size: NA; J: TRBJ2-3; V: TRBV9
CDR3: CASSRTPGDEQFF; size: NA; J: TRBJ2-1; V: TRBV3-1/TRBV3-2
CDR3: CASSELQNSPLHF; size: NA; J: TRBJ1-6; V: TRBV25-1
CDR3: CASSLLAGEGETQYF; size: NA; J: TRBJ2-5; V: TRBV5-1
CDR3: CASSVGPSAGGFSYEQYF; size: once; J: TRBJ2-7; V: TRBV9
CDR3: CASSLDFLGTRRMNTEAFF; size: NA; J: TRBJ1-1; V: TRBV5-1
CDR3: CASTRGGNSPLHF; size: few; J: TRBJ1-6; V: TRBV6-4
CDR3: CASSKESGSFGEQFF; size: NA; J: TRBJ2-1; V: TRBV19
CDR3: CASSREGRAGNTIYF; size: few; J: TRBJ1-3; V: TRBV6-5
CDR3: CASSLKGTGAGEKLFF; size: NA; J: TRBJ1-4; V: TRBV28
CDR3: CASSLGAGGPGTGELFF; size: once; J: TRBJ2-2; V: TRBV7-6